The 11 T cell receptor beta chains given below trace back to one sample, sequenced in a study of blood T cell repertoires in COVID-19. Clones were sequenced by immunoSEQ multiplex PCR, and TCRdb holds only the in-frame ones, with some missing. The sample has around 320,000 clones, approximately 89% seen once. Source material: PBMCs or T cells enriched from blood (not recorded which). Receptor source: a woman aged 45-60 years who had been exposed to COVID-19.

The chain employs TRBV5-4 and TRBJ2-2; perhaps TRBD1 as D (5 bases). V dropped 0 bases and J dropped 0 bases, with 9 bases sitting between them. The CDR3 has 16 amino acids. CDR1 is SGHNT, CDR2 YYREEE, per germline (reference sequence). The DNA of the CDR3 is TGTGCCAGCAGCTTGGGACAGTCCTCGAACACCGGGGAGCTGTTTTTT. It yields the protein CASSLGQSSNTGELFF.

This chain joins TRBV18 and TRBJ2-2; D ambiguous. V was cut by 3 bases and J by 1 base, with 12 bases left in between. Germline V CDR1 and CDR2: KGHSH, LQKENI. CDR3 length equals 16 residues. CDR3 in amino acids: CASSPFIQQNTGELFF. In DNA form, the CDR3 reads TGTGCCAGCTCACCGTTTATACAGCAGAACACCGGGGAGCTGTTTTTT. Drawing the rest from reference TRBV18 and TRBJ2-2, the complete variable domain is NAGVMQNPRHLVRRRGQEARLRCSPMKGHSHVYWYRQLPEEGLKFMVYLQKENIIDESGMPKERFSAEFPKEGPSILRIQQVVRGDSAAYFCASSPFIQQNTGELFFGEGSRLTVL.

V usage is TRBV28 and J usage is TRBJ2-3, with D unclear. Trimming took off 3 bases at V and 4 bases at J, with 8 bases between the two ends. Germline CDR1 and CDR2: MDHEN and SYDVKM. This CDR3 is 13 amino acids long. Here the CDR3 reads CASSFPPADTQYF. CDR3 DNA sequence: TGTGCCAGCAGTTTCCCCCCCGCAGATACGCAGTATTTT.

The rearrangement uses TRBV28 and TRBJ1-2; possibly TRBD1 for D (5 bases). The CDR3 is 13 amino acids. The germline gives CDR1 MDHEN, CDR2 SYDVKM. Deletions cut 6 bases from V and 4 bases from J, with 12 bases between. CDR3 protein: CASRWQGGYGYTF. The CDR3 coding sequence is TGTGCCAGCAGGTGGCAGGGCGGCTATGGCTACACCTTC.

In its sample, this clone was seen once. V usage is TRBV11-2 and J usage is TRBJ1-1; no clear D. The ends were cut back, 0 bases at V and 11 bases at J, with 13 bases in the middle. Per germline, CDR1 SGHAT and CDR2 FQNNGV. This CDR3 spans 13 amino acids. The CDR3: CASSLDSWGEAFF. DNA of the CDR3: TGTGCCAGCAGCTTAGATTCTTGGGGAGAGGCTTTCTTT.

The gene calls are TRBV2 and TRBJ1-1; D not resolved. The CDR3 totals 14 residues. Germline loops: CDR1 SNHLY, CDR2 FYNNEI. Trimming pared 6 bases from V and 0 bases from J, leaving 11 bases between. The CDR3 DNA is TGTGCCAGCAGCAAGAGGGATATGAACACTGAAGCTTTCTTT. Its protein product is CASSKRDMNTEAFF.

The gene calls are TRBV28 and TRBJ2-7; TRBD2 agrees at 7 bases. The CDR3 spans 16 residues. CDR1 is MDHEN and CDR2 is SYDVKM in the germline V gene. Trimming at V came to 4 bases and at J to 3 bases, leaving 12 bases not matched to a gene. CDR3 sequence: CASSSLLRGVGYEQYF. The DNA for the CDR3 is TGTGCCAGCAGTTCCCTACTCCGGGGGGTAGGCTACGAGCAGTACTTC.

Turning to this clone: Other DNA variants within this sample encode the same CDR3. The chain recombines TRBV12-3 or TRBV12-4 with TRBJ2-1, with D possibly TRBD1 on 5 matching bases. The ends were cut back, 6 bases at V and 3 bases at J, with 9 bases in the middle. This CDR3 region has 13 residues. DNA for the CDR3: TGTGCCAGCAGCCTCCAGGGCTACAATGAGCAGTTCTTC. Translated: CASSLQGYNEQFF.

The gene calls are TRBV28 and TRBJ2-6; tentatively, D is TRBD2 (6 bases). The V and J ends lost 7 bases and 0 bases respectively, with 10 bases between them. This CDR3 comprises 15 residues. Germline assignment: CDR1 MDHEN and CDR2 SYDVKM. This chain's CDR3 is CASTAGTSGANVLTF. In DNA, the CDR3 is TGTGCCAGCACTGCGGGGACCTCTGGGGCCAACGTCCTGACTTTC.

The chain links TRBV6-1 to TRBJ1-5; TRBD1 agrees at 7 bases. Germline trimming cut 0 bases from V and 3 bases from J; bases unmatched to any gene: 5. The CDR3 runs to 16 residues. Germline V CDR1 and CDR2: MNHNS, SASEGT. The chain's CDR3 is CASSEASTGVNQPQHF. The CDR3 DNA follows: TGTGCCAGCAGTGAAGCCAGTACAGGGGTCAATCAGCCCCAGCATTTT.

The chain has TRBV10-1 and TRBJ2-5; D is possibly TRBD1 (6 bases). CDR1 is WNHNN and CDR2 is SYGVQD in the germline V gene (reference sequence). V was trimmed by 7 bases and J by 5 bases, leaving 11 bases between them. This CDR3 is built from 12 residues. This chain's CDR3 is CASITGKETQYF. The CDR3 nucleotides read TGCGCCAGCATTACAGGGAAGGAGACCCAGTACTTC.